This T cell receptor beta chain was recorded in a study of T cell repertoires in cytomegalovirus infection (dated by TCRdb to the late 2010s). Concerning the study at large: Donor HLA type was relevant to the analysis, as public TCR beta signatures indicated carriage of CMV infection together with the matching HLA type.

This clonotype was detected many times. Its antigen is not yet known. No qualities accompany the bases; no much larger clone lies one base away. What the work shows at the level of the full study, not this receptor alone: The ex vivo response was dominated by HLA-C-restricted CMV-specific TCR beta clonotypes, which also provided the single most frequent clonotype in two of eight donors. In both this cohort and an independent roughly 350-donor cohort, the cumulative frequency of public TCR beta family members distinguished carriers of CMV infection plus the relevant HLA type.

The CDR1 and CDR2 encoded by the germline V gene are SGHTA and FQGNSA. V was cut back by 1 base and J by 7 bases, leaving a gap of 7 bases between them. Spanning cysteine to phenylalanine, the CDR3 consists of 12 amino acids. Only CDR3 DNA remains: 36 bases, in frame from the first base. The sequencer listed for this sample is Illumina HiSeq 1500. The public reads were reanalyzed by TCRdb: fastp trimming at Q25, MiXCR alignment, in-frame beta chains only. Every distinct CDR3 protein forms one entry, paired with its most common genes and DNA. The sample includes a few hundred thousand distinct CDR3 sequences, with approximately 15% observed a single time. Around 43% of the sample is in the top ten clones.

Sequences were obtained from CD8+ T cells from PBMCs. This receptor chain uses TRBV7-2 and TRBJ1-2, with the identity of the D gene unclear. This clonotype was sampled from a human donor in good health (CMV status not recorded). Some clones in this sample may be carry-over from other donors' samples. Here is the DNA: TGTGCCAGCAGCTTAGAAGGGTTTGGCTACACCTTC. It is translated as CASSLEGFGYTF. Reference TRBV7-2 and TRBJ1-2 proteins supply the regions before and after the CDR3; the full variable domain is: GAGVSQSPSNKVTEKGKDVELRCDPISGHTALYWYRQSLGQGLEFLIYFQGNSAPDKSGLPSDRFSAERTGGSVSTLTIQRTQQEDSAVYLCASSLEGFGYTFGSGTRLTVV.